The 28 T cell receptor beta chains below were found in one sample sequenced in a study of shared clonotypes between healthy human individuals. Clones were read by immunoSEQ multiplex PCR, and TCRdb kept only the in-frame ones, dropping some. The data show more than 2 million clones, 95% seen once. Sequenced sample: naive CD4+ T cells sorted from blood. Subset here: CD45RA+ positively selected. The origin of the receptors is a man aged 18-30 years in good health.

The J gene is TRBJ2-5, the V gene TRBV6-5, with 8 bases lining up with TRBD1. V gave up 0 bases and J gave up 1 base; unmatched junction bases: 4. This CDR3 has 16 amino acids. Looked up from germline, CDR1 is MNHEY and CDR2 is SVGAGI. The CDR3 is CASSYSTGTGQETQYF. Here the CDR3 DNA reads TGTGCCAGCAGTTACTCTACAGGGACAGGCCAAGAGACCCAGTACTTC.

The V call is TRBV9, the J call TRBJ2-7, with 13 bases matching TRBD2. There are 17 residues in the CDR3. V shed 4 bases, J shed 2 bases, and the junction held 9 bases outside the gene matches. The germline gives CDR1 SGDLS, CDR2 YYNGEE. CDR3: CASSPGLAGEPPYEQYF. CDR3 bases: TGTGCCAGCAGCCCAGGACTAGCGGGAGAGCCTCCCTACGAGCAGTACTTC.

This rearrangement joins TRBV7-9 to TRBJ2-5, with 11 bases identical to TRBD2. This CDR3 is built from 14 residues. Per germline, CDR1 SEHNR and CDR2 FQNEAQ (reference sequence). V dropped 5 bases and J dropped 4; count of bases not matched to a gene: 3. CDR3 DNA sequence: TGTGCCAGCAGCCCTACTAGCGGGAGAGAGACCCAGTACTTC. Translating gives CASSPTSGRETQYF. Full variable domain (missing parts from reference TRBV7-9 and TRBJ2-5): DTGVSQNPRHKITKRGQNVTFRCDPISEHNRLYWYRQTLGQGPEFLTYFQNEAQLEKSRLLSDRFSAERPKGSFSTLEIQRTEQGDSAMYLCASSPTSGRETQYFGPGTRLLVL.

The chain is built from TRBV10-2 and TRBJ2-6; the D is unclear. Germline V gene lookup returns CDR1 WSHSY and CDR2 SAAADI. V dropped 2 bases and J dropped 4 bases, with 6 bases sitting between them. The CDR3 sequence is 14 residues long. CDR3 protein: CASSERVGANVLTF. In nucleotides, the CDR3 is TGCGCCAGCAGTGAGAGGGTGGGGGCCAACGTCCTGACTTTC.

As to this clone: A much larger clonotype is one base distant, so this may be a read error. Other DNA sequences in this sample translate to the same CDR3. The chain combines TRBV18 with TRBJ2-7; possibly TRBD2 for D (6 bases). Per the germline V gene, CDR1 is KGHSH and CDR2 is LQKENI. V shed 1 base and J shed 1 base, with 8 bases lying between them. The CDR3 consists of 14 residues. CDR3 in DNA: TGTGCCAGCTCACCACTGGAGGGGTCCTACGAGCAGTACTTC. The encoded protein is CASSPLEGSYEQYF.

The J gene is TRBJ2-3, the V gene TRBV5-4; maybe TRBD1 (6 bases). This CDR3 has 15 amino acids. The V end lost 2 bases, the J end lost 3 bases, and 13 bases lay between the germline ends. Germline CDR1 and CDR2: SGHNT and YYREEE (reference sequence). This CDR3 reads CASSLPQGGTDTQYF. The CDR3 DNA reads as TGTGCCAGCAGCTTACCCCAAGGGGGAACAGATACGCAGTATTTT.

The V and J genes are TRBV7-2 and TRBJ2-7, with 10 bases aligning to TRBD1. With V trimmed by 7 bases and J by 4 bases, 7 bases remained unmatched. CDR1 is SGHTA and CDR2 is FQGNSA in the germline V gene. This CDR3 is built from 14 residues. DNA of the CDR3: TGTGCCAGCACCGAGGACAGGGGGTTGTACGAGCAGTACTTC. It yields the protein CASTEDRGLYEQYF.

The CDR3 DNA reads as TGTGCCAGCAGCTCCGACAGGGGGCGGCCAGATACGCAGTATTTT. It translates to CASSSDRGRPDTQYF. V and J are TRBV5-6 and TRBJ2-3, with 10 bases fitting TRBD1. Looked up from germline, CDR1 is SGHDT and CDR2 is YYEEEE. The CDR3 runs to 15 residues. The J segment lost 4 bases and the V segment lost 3 bases, leaving 5 bases of the junction unmatched.

The chain carries TRBV18 and TRBJ1-6; D gene ambiguous. V lost 2 bases, J lost 9 bases, and 17 bases lay in between. The CDR3 spans 16 residues. Germline CDR1 KGHSH, CDR2 LQKENI. In DNA, the CDR3 is TGTGCCAGCTCACCATTTACATTACGGGCTAGTTCACCCCTCCACTTT. Protein sequence: CASSPFTLRASSPLHF.

The CDR3 coding sequence is TGTGCCAGCAGCCCATCGGGACAGGGCACAGATACGCAGTATTTT. Its translation is CASSPSGQGTDTQYF. The chain recombines TRBV11-2 with TRBJ2-3, with 8 bases matching TRBD1. V lost 5 bases, J lost 1 base, and 5 bases stayed unmatched. Per germline, CDR1 SGHAT and CDR2 FQNNGV. The CDR3 sequence is 15 residues long.

The CDR3 loop reads CASSLTVVNEQFF. DNA for the CDR3: TGTGCCAGCAGCTTAACCGTGGTAAATGAGCAGTTCTTC. The V and J genes are TRBV11-2 and TRBJ2-1; D call uncertain. V lost 2 bases to trimming and J lost 7 bases, with 9 bases between them. The CDR3 runs to 13 residues. Germline CDR1 is SGHAT and CDR2 is FQNNGV.

The gene calls are TRBV7-2 and TRBJ1-4; D uncertain. CDR1 and CDR2 from the germline V gene are SGHTA and FQGNSA. The ends were cut back, 2 bases at V and 5 bases at J, with 6 bases in the middle. The CDR3 contains 13 residues. The CDR3 loop is CASSLTRNEKLFF. Written as DNA, the CDR3 is TGTGCCAGCAGCTTAACCCGAAATGAAAAACTGTTTTTT.

The chain couples TRBV6-5 to TRBJ2-7, with 7 bases matching TRBD1. With 4 bases clipped from V and 3 bases from J, the junction kept 9 bases outside the gene matches. The CDR3 loop spans 15 amino acids. Per germline, CDR1 MNHEY and CDR2 SVGAGI. In nucleotides, the CDR3 is TGTGCCAGCAGTTCCCCATCGAGGGGGCTCTACGAGCAGTACTTC. It encodes CASSSPSRGLYEQYF.

V and J are TRBV6-5 and TRBJ2-2; no definite D call. The germline V gene has CDR1 MNHEY and CDR2 SVGAGI. This CDR3 has 15 amino acids. V was clipped by 5 bases and J by 0 bases, with 10 bases between them. CDR3 amino acids: CASSLVLSNTGELFF. In DNA, the CDR3 is TGTGCCAGCAGTCTCGTCCTATCGAACACCGGGGAGCTGTTTTTT.

This chain connects TRBV10-3 to TRBJ2-2; 9 bases align to TRBD1. The V gene's germline CDR1 is ENHRY and CDR2 SYGVKD. J was trimmed by 6 bases and V by 4 bases; bases with no gene match: 6. CDR3 length equals 15 residues. CDR3 residues: CAISVGGQGAGELFF. The CDR3 bases are TGTGCCATCAGTGTTGGGGGACAGGGTGCCGGGGAGCTGTTTTTT.

Concerning this clone: The sample has other DNA sequences that encode this CDR3 too. The CDR3: CASSLGQANSPLHF. DNA for the CDR3: TGCGCCAGCAGCTTGGGACAGGCCAATTCACCCCTCCACTTT. This chain connects TRBV5-1 to TRBJ1-6, with a tentative D call TRBD1 (6 bases). This CDR3 has 14 amino acids. Trimming pared 0 bases from V and 7 bases from J, leaving 8 bases between. Germline V gene lookup returns CDR1 SGHRS and CDR2 YFSETQ.

CDR3 sequence reads: CASSRRGDFSYEQYF. For the CDR3, the DNA is TGTGCCAGCAGTAGGAGGGGCGACTTCTCCTACGAGCAGTACTTC. The chain is built from TRBV28 and TRBJ2-7, with D possibly matching TRBD2 (6 bases). This CDR3 comprises 15 residues. V lost 5 bases to trimming and J lost 0 bases, with 14 bases between them. Germline assignment: CDR1 MDHEN and CDR2 SYDVKM.

The chain carries TRBV6-5 and TRBJ2-6; 8 bases are shared with TRBD1. Germline CDR1 and CDR2: MNHEY and SVGAGI. The CDR3 runs 15 residues. J lost 3 bases, V lost 8 bases, and 6 bases had no gene match. The CDR3 DNA reads TGTGCCAGCGCCCAGGGGGCGCTTGGGGCCAACGTCCTGACTTTC. Protein sequence: CASAQGALGANVLTF.

This chain joins TRBV6-5 and TRBJ2-5; weak D call: TRBD1 (7 bases). V lost 8 bases and J lost 3, with 10 bases in between. Per germline, CDR1 MNHEY and CDR2 SVGAGI. The CDR3 sequence is 12 residues long. The CDR3 DNA reads as TGTGCCAGCGCGGGACAGAAAGAGACCCAGTACTTC. Its translation is CASAGQKETQYF.

This rearrangement joins TRBV30 to TRBJ2-7, with D perhaps matching TRBD1 or TRBD2 (5 bases each). Trimming left V 1 base short and J 6 bases short, with 19 bases between. The CDR3 sequence is 15 residues long. Per the germline V gene, CDR1 is GTSNPN and CDR2 is SVGIG (reference sequence). CDR3 nucleotides: TGTGCCTGGAGTGCCACCCGGGGCCCCGCGGGCGAGCAGTACTTC. Encoded protein: CAWSATRGPAGEQYF.

This chain connects TRBV9 to TRBJ1-6, with 9 bases matching TRBD1. The trim removed 0 bases at V and 5 bases at J, leaving 6 bases unmatched. Germline V lookup: CDR1 SGDLS, CDR2 YYNGEE. The CDR3 is 17 amino acids. CDR3 protein: CASSVGQGVGNNSPLHF. The CDR3 nucleotides are TGTGCCAGCAGCGTAGGACAGGGGGTCGGTAATAATTCACCCCTCCACTTT.

This chain joins TRBV28 and TRBJ1-1, with TRBD1 matching over 10 bases. There are 12 residues in the CDR3. Germline CDR1 is MDHEN and CDR2 is SYDVKM. The junction had 4 bases not matched to a gene; V was cut back by 5 bases and J by 10 bases. CDR3 protein: CASSPDRGRAFF. DNA of the CDR3: TGTGCCAGCAGTCCGGACAGGGGGAGAGCTTTCTTT.

V is TRBV6-6 and J is TRBJ2-7; a weak D match, TRBD1 (6 bases). The V end was cut by 2 bases, the J end by 2 bases, with 13 bases between. The CDR3 is 15 amino acids. CDR1 MNHNY and CDR2 SVGAGI come from the germline V gene (reference sequence). CDR3 sequence reads: CASSYQGPGPYEQYF. CDR3 DNA: TGTGCCAGCAGTTACCAGGGGCCAGGTCCCTACGAGCAGTACTTC.

This clone was recorded only once. The chain uses TRBV6-5 and TRBJ2-6; D is unresolved. The V end lost 8 bases, the J end lost 1 base, and 6 bases lay between the germline ends. CDR1 and CDR2 (germline): MNHEY, SVGAGI. The CDR3 contains 13 residues. CDR3 in amino acids: CASAGSGANVLTF. The CDR3 bases are TGTGCCAGCGCTGGGTCTGGGGCCAACGTCCTGACTTTC.

In its sample, this clone was seen a few times. The V and J genes are TRBV6-5 and TRBJ1-5; 7 bases match TRBD1. Germline V gene data show CDR1 as MNHEY and CDR2 as SVGAGI. This CDR3 contains 14 residues. The trim removed 6 bases at V and 3 bases at J, leaving 5 bases unmatched. Written as DNA, the CDR3 is TGTGCCAGCAGGGGAGGGACAGACAATCAGCCCCAGCATTTT. Its protein is CASRGGTDNQPQHF.

The chain joins TRBV5-8 to TRBJ2-2, with TRBD1 matching 11 bases. The CDR3 is 15 residues long. Unmatched junction bases numbered 4, after V lost 4 bases and J lost 5 bases. Germline assignment: CDR1 SGHTS and CDR2 YDEGEE. CDR3 protein: CASSADRGRTGELFF. The CDR3 nucleotides read TGTGCCAGCAGCGCGGACAGGGGGCGGACCGGGGAGCTGTTTTTT. Full variable domain (outside the CDR3, taken from reference TRBV5-8 and TRBJ2-2): EAGVTQSPTHLIKTRGQQATLRCSPISGHTSVYWYQQALGLGLQFLLWYDEGEERNRGNFPPRFSGRQFPNYSSELNVNALELEDSALYLCASSADRGRTGELFFGEGSRLTVL.

The rearrangement links TRBV5-1 to TRBJ2-3; 7 bases are shared with TRBD1. After removal of 7 bases from V and 3 bases from J, the junction contained 5 bases not matched to a gene. Germline V gene sequence: CDR1 SGHRS, CDR2 YFSETQ. The CDR3 contains 13 residues. This CDR3 reads CASGEQGTDTQYF. The DNA for the CDR3 is TGCGCCAGCGGGGAACAGGGGACAGATACGCAGTATTTT.

This chain links TRBV5-1 with TRBJ1-2; maybe TRBD1 (5 bases). V shed 0 bases and J shed 6 bases, with 12 bases lying between them. The CDR3 is 14 residues long. The V gene's germline CDR1 is SGHRS and CDR2 YFSETQ. The CDR3 bases are TGCGCCAGCAGCTTGGCCCTACAGGAAAATGGCTACACCTTC. It specifies CASSLALQENGYTF.